The clone carrying this T cell receptor beta chain came up a few times. TCRdb reprocessed the RT-PCR reads via MiXCR and lists one record per CDR3 protein. The table shows roughly 960,000 distinct CDR3 sequences, with 18% occurring only once. The CDR3 extends over 13 amino acids. V lost 0 bases and J lost 3, with 9 bases in between. Germline V lookup: CDR1 DFQATT, CDR2 SNEGSKA (reference sequence). This entry comes from a study of patients and donors after allogeneic stem cell transplantation. Material: blood, either unsorted or a sorted T cell fraction (not recorded which). The receptor comes from a human donor who was either an allogeneic HSCT recipient or a stem cell or donor lymphocyte infusion donor (not recorded which). It is not recorded whose cells these are; they may come from a transplant donor. The chain links TRBV20-1 to TRBJ2-7; possible D gene TRBD1, 5 bases. The CDR3 DNA is TGCAGTGCTAGAGATGAGACAGACTACGAGCAGTACTTC. This codes for CSARDETDYEQYF.